These T cell receptor beta chains were read from a single sample in a study of shared clonotypes between healthy human individuals. Only in-frame clones appear in the TCRdb table, and some are missing; sequencing was by immunoSEQ multiplex PCR. The sample has more than 2 million clones, about 94% seen once. The sequenced material came from naive CD4+ T cells sorted from blood. The receptors stem from a man aged 18 to 35 in good health. CDR3s leave out the opening cysteine and the closing phenylalanine or tryptophan.

TRBJ2-7,11,TRBV6-5,ASSSEGVHEQY
TRBJ1-1,13,TRBV10-3,AISEGRERNTEAF
TRBJ1-4,13,TRBV6-5,ASSYSGGTNEKLF
TRBJ2-5,13,TRBV11-2,ASSLGDRVQETQY
TRBJ2-5,18,TRBV5-4,ASSANQQGAVRERRETQY
TRBJ2-7,13,TRBV19,ASSIESGQTYEQY
TRBJ2-7,13,TRBV7-2,ASSPRPGQAYEQY
TRBJ1-2,11,TRBV5-1,ASSDRGLDGYT
TRBJ1-5,10,TRBV28,ASSRIDQPQH
TRBJ1-6,10,TRBV28,ASRDLNSPLH